This TCR beta chain was recovered during a study of naive and memory T cell subsets. Findings and caveats of the study: Naive and memory subsets had different power law exponents for TCR abundance. Clonotypes here are unpaired alpha or beta chain sequences. In naive cells, over 85% of TCR sequences were seen only once.

The ends lost 0 bases at V and 9 bases at J; junction bases unmatched: 5. The CDR3 is made up of 15 amino acids. CDR1 and CDR2 (germline): LGHDT, YNNKEL (reference sequence). In regard to this clonotype: Its antigen remains unidentified.

An equimolar mix of two oligonucleotides served as the beta constant-region primer for TRBC1 and TRBC2. MiXCR, run by TCRdb on the UMI-ligation and nested PCR reads, gives a single entry per CDR3 protein. The table records around 160,000 distinct CDR3 sequences, about 15% of them present only once. After the first PCR, alpha and beta chain libraries were processed separately. The receptor was derived from a human donor in good health. The chain couples TRBV3-1 to TRBJ2-1; TRBD1 aligns across 10 bases. Sequenced: naive CD4+ T cells from blood. The CDR3: CASSQEGQGVGEQFF. The DNA for the CDR3 is TGTGCCAGCAGCCAAGAAGGACAGGGGGTGGGTGAGCAGTTCTTC.